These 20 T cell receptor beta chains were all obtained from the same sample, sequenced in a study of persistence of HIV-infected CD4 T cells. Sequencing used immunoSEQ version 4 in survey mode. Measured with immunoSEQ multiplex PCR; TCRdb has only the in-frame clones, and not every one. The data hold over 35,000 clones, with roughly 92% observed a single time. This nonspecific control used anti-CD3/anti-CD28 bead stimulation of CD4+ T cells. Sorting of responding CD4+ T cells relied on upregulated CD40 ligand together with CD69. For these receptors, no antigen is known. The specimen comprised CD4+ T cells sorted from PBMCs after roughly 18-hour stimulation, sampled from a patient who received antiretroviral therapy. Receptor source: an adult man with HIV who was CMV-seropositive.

In DNA form, the CDR3 reads TGTGCCTGGAGTTCGGGAAGCGGGGGGCCCCAGGTGCAGTTCTTC. This codes for CAWSSGSGGPQVQFF. The rearrangement joins TRBV30 to TRBJ2-1, with 9 nucleotides matching TRBD2. Germline CDR1 is GTSNPN and CDR2 is SVGIG (reference sequence). The CDR3 runs to 15 residues. Germline trimming cut 2 bases from V and 12 bases from J; bases unmatched to any gene: 14.

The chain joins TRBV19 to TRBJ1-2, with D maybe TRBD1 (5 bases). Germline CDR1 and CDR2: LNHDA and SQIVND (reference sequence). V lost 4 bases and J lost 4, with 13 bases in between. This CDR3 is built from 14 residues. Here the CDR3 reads CASSTRDGSYGYTF. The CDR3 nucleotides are TGTGCCAGTAGTACCAGGGACGGTAGCTATGGCTACACCTTC. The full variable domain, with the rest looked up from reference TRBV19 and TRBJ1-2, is DGGITQSPKYLFRKEGQNVTLSCEQNLNHDAMYWYRQDPGQGLRLIYYSQIVNDFQKGDIAEGYSVSREKKESFPLTVTSAQKNPTAFYLCASSTRDGSYGYTFGSGTRLTVV.

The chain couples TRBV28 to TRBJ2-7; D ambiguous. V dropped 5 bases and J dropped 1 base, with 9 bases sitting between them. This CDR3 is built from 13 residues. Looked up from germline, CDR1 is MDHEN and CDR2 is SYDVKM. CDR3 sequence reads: CASSIRVSYEQYF. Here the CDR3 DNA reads TGTGCCAGCAGTATAAGGGTTTCCTACGAGCAGTACTTC.

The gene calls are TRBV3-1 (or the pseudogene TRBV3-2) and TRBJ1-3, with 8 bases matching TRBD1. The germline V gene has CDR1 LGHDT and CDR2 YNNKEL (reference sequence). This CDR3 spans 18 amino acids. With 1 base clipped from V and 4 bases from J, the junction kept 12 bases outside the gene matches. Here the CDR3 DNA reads TGTGCCAGCAGCCAAGCGGCAGGGGGCGACGCTGCCGGAAACACCATATATTTT. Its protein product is CASSQAAGGDAAGNTIYF.

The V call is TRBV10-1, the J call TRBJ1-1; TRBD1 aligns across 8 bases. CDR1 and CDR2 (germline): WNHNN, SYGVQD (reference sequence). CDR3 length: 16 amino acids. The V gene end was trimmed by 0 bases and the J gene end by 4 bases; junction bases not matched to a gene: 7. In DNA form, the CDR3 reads TGCGCCAGCAGTGAGTCCTGGTCAGGGGGCCGCACTGAAGCTTTCTTT. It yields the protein CASSESWSGGRTEAFF.

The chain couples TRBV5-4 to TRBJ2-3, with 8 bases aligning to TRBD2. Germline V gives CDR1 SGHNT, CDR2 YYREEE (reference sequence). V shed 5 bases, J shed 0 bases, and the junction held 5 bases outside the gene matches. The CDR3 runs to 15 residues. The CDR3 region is CASRPGTRSTDTQYF. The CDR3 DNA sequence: TGTGCCAGCAGGCCCGGGACTAGGAGCACAGATACGCAGTATTTT.

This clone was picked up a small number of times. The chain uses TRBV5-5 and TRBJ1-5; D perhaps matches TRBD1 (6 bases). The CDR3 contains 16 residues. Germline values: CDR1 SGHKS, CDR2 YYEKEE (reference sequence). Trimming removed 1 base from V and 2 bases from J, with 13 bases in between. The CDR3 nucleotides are TGTGCCAGCAGCTTGTACTCGGACAGCGGCAATCAGCCCCAGCATTTT. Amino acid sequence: CASSLYSDSGNQPQHF.

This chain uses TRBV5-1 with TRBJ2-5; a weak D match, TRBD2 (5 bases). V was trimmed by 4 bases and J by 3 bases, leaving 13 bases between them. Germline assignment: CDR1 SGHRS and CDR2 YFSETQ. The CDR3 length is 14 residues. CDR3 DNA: TGCGCCAGCAGCCTCCGGGGAGCGGAAGAGACCCAGTACTTC. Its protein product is CASSLRGAEETQYF.

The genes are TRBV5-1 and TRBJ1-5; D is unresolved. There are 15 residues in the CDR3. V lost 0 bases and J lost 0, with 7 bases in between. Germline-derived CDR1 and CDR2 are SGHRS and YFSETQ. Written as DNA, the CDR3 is TGCGCCAGCAGCTTGGAAGGAGATAGCAATCAGCCCCAGCATTTT. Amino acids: CASSLEGDSNQPQHF.

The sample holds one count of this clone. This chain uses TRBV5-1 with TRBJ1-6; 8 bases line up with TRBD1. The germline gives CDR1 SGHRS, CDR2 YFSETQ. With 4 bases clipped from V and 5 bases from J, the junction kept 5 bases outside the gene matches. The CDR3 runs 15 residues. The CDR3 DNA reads TGCGCCAGCAGCCAGACGACAGGGGATAATTCACCCCTCCACTTT. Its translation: CASSQTTGDNSPLHF.

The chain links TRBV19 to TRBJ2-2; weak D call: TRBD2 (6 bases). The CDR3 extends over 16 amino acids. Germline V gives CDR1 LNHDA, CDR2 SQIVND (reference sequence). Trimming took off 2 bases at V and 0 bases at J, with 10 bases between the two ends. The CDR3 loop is CASSIWASANTGELFF. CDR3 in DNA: TGTGCCAGTAGTATATGGGCTAGCGCGAACACCGGGGAGCTGTTTTTT.

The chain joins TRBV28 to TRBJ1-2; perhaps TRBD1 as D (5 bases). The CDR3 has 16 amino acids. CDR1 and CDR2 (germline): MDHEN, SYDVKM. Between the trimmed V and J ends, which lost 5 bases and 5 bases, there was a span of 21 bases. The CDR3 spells CASSPPRGEAIYGYTF. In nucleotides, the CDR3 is TGTGCCAGCAGTCCGCCTAGAGGGGAGGCTATTTATGGCTACACCTTC.

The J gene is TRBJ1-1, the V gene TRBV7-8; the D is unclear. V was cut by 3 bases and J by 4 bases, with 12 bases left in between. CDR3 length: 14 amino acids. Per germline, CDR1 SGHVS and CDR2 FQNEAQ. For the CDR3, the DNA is TGTGCCAGCAGCTTTACCGTGGGGAGCACTGAAGCTTTCTTT. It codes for CASSFTVGSTEAFF.

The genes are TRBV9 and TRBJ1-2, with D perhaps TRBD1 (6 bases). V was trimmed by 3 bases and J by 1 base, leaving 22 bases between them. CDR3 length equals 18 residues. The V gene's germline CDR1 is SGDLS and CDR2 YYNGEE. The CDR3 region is CASSADSPVTGRNYGYTF. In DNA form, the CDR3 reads TGTGCCAGCAGCGCAGATTCCCCGGTGACAGGTCGTAACTATGGCTACACCTTC.

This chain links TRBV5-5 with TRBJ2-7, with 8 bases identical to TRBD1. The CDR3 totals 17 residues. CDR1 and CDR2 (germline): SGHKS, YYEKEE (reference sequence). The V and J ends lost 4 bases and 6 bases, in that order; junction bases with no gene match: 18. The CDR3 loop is CASSPKSRDRKVGEQYF. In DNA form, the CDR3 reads TGTGCCAGCAGCCCCAAAAGCCGGGACAGGAAGGTGGGCGAGCAGTACTTC.

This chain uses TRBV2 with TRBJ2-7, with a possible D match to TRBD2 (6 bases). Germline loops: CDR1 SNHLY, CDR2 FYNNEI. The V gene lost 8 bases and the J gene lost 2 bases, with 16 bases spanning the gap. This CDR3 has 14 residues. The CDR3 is CASCSGFGTYEQYF. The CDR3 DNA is TGTGCCAGCTGTAGCGGCTTCGGGACCTACGAGCAGTACTTC.

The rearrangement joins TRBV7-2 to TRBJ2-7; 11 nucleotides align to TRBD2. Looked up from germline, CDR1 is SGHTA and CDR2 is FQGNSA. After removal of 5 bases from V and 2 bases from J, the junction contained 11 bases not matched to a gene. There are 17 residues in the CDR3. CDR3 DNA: TGTGCCAGCAGCCCGAGGGTGATAGCGGGGGGGCCCTACGAGCAGTACTTC. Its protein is CASSPRVIAGGPYEQYF.

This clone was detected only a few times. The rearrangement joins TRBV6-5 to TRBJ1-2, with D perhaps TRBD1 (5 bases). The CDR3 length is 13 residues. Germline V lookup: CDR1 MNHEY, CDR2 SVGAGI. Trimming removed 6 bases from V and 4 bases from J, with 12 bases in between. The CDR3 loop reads CASSSTGTYGYTF. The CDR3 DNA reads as TGTGCCAGCAGCTCCACAGGCACCTATGGCTACACCTTC.

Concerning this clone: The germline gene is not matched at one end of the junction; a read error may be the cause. CDR3 DNA sequence: TGCAGTGCTAGAGATAGCTACGGGCAGTACTTC. Translated: CSARDSYGQYF. The chain employs TRBV20-1 and TRBJ2-7; D not certain. This CDR3 contains 11 residues. Germline V gene lookup returns CDR1 DFQATT and CDR2 SNEGSKA (reference sequence).

The CDR3: CASSYTGGMNTEAFF. In DNA, the CDR3 is TGTGCCAGCAGCTACACAGGGGGCATGAACACTGAAGCTTTCTTT. The chain combines TRBV11-1 with TRBJ1-1; 9 nucleotides agree with TRBD1. V lost 4 bases, J lost 0 bases, and 3 bases stayed unmatched. CDR1 and CDR2 (germline): SGHAT, FQDESV (reference sequence). CDR3 size: 15 residues.